These T cell receptor beta chains were read from a single sample in a study of T cells in Graves' hyperthyroidism and ophthalmopathy. One entry per CDR3 protein, called by TCRdb with MiXCR from the multiplex PCR reads. The table shows a few hundred thousand distinct CDR3 sequences, with approximately 14% occurring only once. Specimen: blood. These receptors originate from a woman in her late teens or twenties with Graves' hyperthyroidism that later progressed to Graves' ophthalmopathy. Each CDR3 is given with its conserved first and last residue. A D gene is named only where the DNA matches it firmly. Where a row states a size, it is once, few, many or the class of an expanded clone; other rows omit it.

V gene	CDR3 length	D gene	J gene	clone size	CDR3 DNA	CDR3 protein
TRBV6-2/TRBV6-3	14	.	TRBJ2-7	.	TGTGCCAGCAGCCAGGGACACCTCCTACGGCATCAGTACTTC	CASSQGHLLRHQYF
TRBV12-5	14	.	TRBJ1-1	many	TGTGCTAGTGGTTTGGACACCTTGAACACTGAAGCTTTCTTT	CASGLDTLNTEAFF
TRBV12-3/TRBV12-4	19	TRBD2	TRBJ2-1	many	TGTGCCAGCAGTCCCCTACTAGCGGGAGACCCGGGATCCTACAATGAGCAGTTCTTC	CASSPLLAGDPGSYNEQFF
TRBV7-6	14	TRBD1	TRBJ2-3	many	TGTGCCAGCAGCGCCAGGACAGGAGCAGATACGCAGTATTTT	CASSARTGADTQYF
TRBV30	15	TRBD2	TRBJ2-1	many	TGTGCCTGGAGTGGACTAGCGGGGTCCTACAATGAGCAGTTCTTC	CAWSGLAGSYNEQFF
TRBV19	15	.	TRBJ1-1	many	TGTGCCAGTAGTCGAAGGAGGATAACGAACACTGAAGCTTTCTTT	CASSRRRITNTEAFF
TRBV7-2	21	.	TRBJ2-2	many	TGTGCCAGCAGCTTAGCTGGGGGGCGCCTGGTAGGCGGGAAGAACACCGGGGAGCTGTTTTTT	CASSLAGGRLVGGKNTGELFF
TRBV5-8	19	.	TRBJ2-1	.	TGTGCCAGCAGCTTGGTGGTGAGGGGGGCTCCCCCTAACTACAATGAGCAGTTCTTC	CASSLVVRGAPPNYNEQFF
TRBV20-1	16	.	TRBJ1-3	few	TGCAGTGCTAGCAGAGGCTCCCTCTCGCCTGGAAACACCATATATTTT	CSASRGSLSPGNTIYF
TRBV5-1	15	TRBD2	TRBJ2-3	few	TGCGCCAGCAGTCGACTAGCGGGTCCCACAGATACGCAGTATTTT	CASSRLAGPTDTQYF
TRBV5-4	16	TRBD1	TRBJ2-7	many	TGTGCCAGCAGCTTGGAACCGGGACAGCGCTCCTACGAGCAGTACTTC	CASSLEPGQRSYEQYF
TRBV6-4	12	.	TRBJ1-1	many	TGTGCCAGCAGTGAAGGGGGAGGTAGGGCTTTCTTT	CASSEGGGRAFF
TRBV29-1	12	.	TRBJ2-7	many	TGCAGCGTTGACCAGGGTTCCTACGAGCAGTACTTC	CSVDQGSYEQYF
TRBV28	15	TRBD1	TRBJ2-5	.	TGTGCCAGCAGGTCCGGACAGGAGGTTATGGAGACCCAGTACTTC	CASRSGQEVMETQYF
TRBV7-9	14	.	TRBJ2-7	many	TGTGCCAGCAGCCCCGCCGGGACGCCCCACGAGCAGTACTTC	CASSPAGTPHEQYF
TRBV4-1	17	.	TRBJ2-7	many	TGCGCCAGCAGCCAAGGCCTTGGGGAATTAGGTAAATACGAGCAGTACTTC	CASSQGLGELGKYEQYF
TRBV12-3/TRBV12-4	14	TRBD1	TRBJ2-3	many	TGCGCCAGCAGCTTAAACAGGGGGGCAGATACGCAGTATTTT	CASSLNRGADTQYF
TRBV20-1	11	.	TRBJ2-1	many	TGCAGTGCTAGACAGGATTTCGAGCAGTTCTTC	CSARQDFEQFF
TRBV2	16	.	TRBJ1-3	many	TGTGCCAGCAGGTTCCGGATAGCCCGATTTGGAAACACCATATATTTT	CASRFRIARFGNTIYF
TRBV2	15	TRBD2	TRBJ2-2	many	TGTGCCAGCAGTGTAGGCGGGAGGGCCTCCGGGGAGCTGTTTTTT	CASSVGGRASGELFF
TRBV5-1	14	.	TRBJ2-1	few	TGCGCCAGCAGCCAGGAGACAGAGTACAATGAGCAGTTCTTC	CASSQETEYNEQFF
TRBV5-1	15	.	TRBJ2-1	many	TGCGCCAGCAGCTTGGAAGGGACGAACTACAATGAGCAGTTCTTC	CASSLEGTNYNEQFF
TRBV19	18	TRBD1	TRBJ2-5	few	TGTGCCAGTAGTATGAGAGAACGGATTACAGGGGACCAAGAGACCCAGTACTTC	CASSMRERITGDQETQYF
TRBV11-2	14	.	TRBJ1-4	many	TGTGCCAGCAGGCTATCCCTCGTTAATGAAAAACTGTTTTTT	CASRLSLVNEKLFF
TRBV28	19	TRBD2	TRBJ2-7	many	TGTGCCAGCAGTTACCAGGGGGGTAGTACTAGCGGGAGGTCGTACGAGCAGTACTTC	CASSYQGGSTSGRSYEQYF
TRBV12-3/TRBV12-4	12	.	TRBJ2-1	.	TGTGCCAGCAGTTTTGGATTGGATGAGCAGTTCTTC	CASSFGLDEQFF